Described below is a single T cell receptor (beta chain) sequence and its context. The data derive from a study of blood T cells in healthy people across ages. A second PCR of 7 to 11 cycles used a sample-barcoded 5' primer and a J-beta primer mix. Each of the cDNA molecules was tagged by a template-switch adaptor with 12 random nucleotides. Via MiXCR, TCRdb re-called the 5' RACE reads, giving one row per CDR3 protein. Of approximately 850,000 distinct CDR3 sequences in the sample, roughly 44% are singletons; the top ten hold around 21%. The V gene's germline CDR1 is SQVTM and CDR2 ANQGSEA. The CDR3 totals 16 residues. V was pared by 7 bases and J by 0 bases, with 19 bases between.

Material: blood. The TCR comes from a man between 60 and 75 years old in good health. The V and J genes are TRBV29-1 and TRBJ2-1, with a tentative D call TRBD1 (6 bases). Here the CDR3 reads CSADGGQLVSYNEQFF. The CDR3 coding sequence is TGCAGCGCCGACGGAGGACAGCTAGTCTCCTACAATGAGCAGTTCTTC.